This T cell receptor beta chain originates from a study of metastatic and nonmetastatic thyroid tumors. Patients underwent thyroid surgery, and none had received any treatment before it. Turning to this clone: A read error may account for a junction end that differs from germline.

This CDR3 is 16 amino acids long. The germline CDR1 and CDR2 sequences are GTSNPN and SVGIG (reference sequence). Authors' data handling: A distant-metastasis classifier for papillary thyroid cancer was built using CDR3 differences across clinicopathological groups. Through MiXCR, TCRdb re-clonotyped the PCR reads. TCRdb, not the authors, supplied the V and J calls. The table shows some 10,000 clones, with 10% to 11% occurring only once. The chain is built from TRBV30 and TRBJ1-6; possibly TRBD1 for D (5 bases). This receptor was obtained from a female donor with papillary thyroid cancer or a benign thyroid nodule (not recorded which). Some clones in this sample may be carry-over from other donors' samples. The specimen sequenced was tumor tissue. The CDR3 bases are TGCGCCTGGAATCGCCTGGGGGAGAAAGGGAATTCACCCCTCCACTTT. Amino acids: CAWNRLGEKGNSPLHF. Full variable domain (rest looked up from reference TRBV30 and TRBJ1-6): SQTIHQWPATLVQPVGSPLSLECTVEGTSNPNLYWYRQAAGRGLQLLFYSVGIGQISSEVPQNLSASRPQDRQFILSSKKLLLSDSGFYLCAWNRLGEKGNSPLHFGNGTRLTVT.